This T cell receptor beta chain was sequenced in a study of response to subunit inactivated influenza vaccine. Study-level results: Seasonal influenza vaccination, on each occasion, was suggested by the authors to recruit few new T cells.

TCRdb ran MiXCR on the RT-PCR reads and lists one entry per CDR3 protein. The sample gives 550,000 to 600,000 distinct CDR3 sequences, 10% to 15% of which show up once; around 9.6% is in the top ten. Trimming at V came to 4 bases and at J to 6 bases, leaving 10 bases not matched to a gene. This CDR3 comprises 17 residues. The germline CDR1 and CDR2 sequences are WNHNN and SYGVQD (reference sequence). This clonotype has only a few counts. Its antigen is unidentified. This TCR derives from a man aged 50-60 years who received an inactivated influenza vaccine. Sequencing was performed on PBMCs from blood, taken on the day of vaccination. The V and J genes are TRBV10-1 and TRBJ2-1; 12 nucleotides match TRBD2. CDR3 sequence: CASSGIRTSGVINEQFF. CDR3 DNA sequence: TGCGCCAGCAGTGGGATACGGACTAGCGGGGTAATCAATGAGCAGTTCTTC.